The subject of this entry is one TCR beta chain. TCRdb's copy holds only in-frame clones and misses some; the assay was immunoSEQ multiplex PCR. Here the sample spans some 23,000 clones, roughly 97% being singletons. The V and J ends lost 3 bases and 10 bases respectively, with 7 bases between them. The CDR3 consists of 12 residues. In germline, CDR1 is MDHEN, CDR2 SYDVKM. The data are from a study of B cell selection in AIRE deficiency. Conventional CD4 T cells were sorted as CD4+CD127+ cells. The source is a human donor with AIRE deficiency. V usage is TRBV28 and J usage is TRBJ1-6; D gene ambiguous. What was sequenced was conventional CD4+ T cells sorted from PBMCs. The CDR3 protein is CASSLRRSPLHF. The CDR3 bases are TGTGCCAGCAGTTTGAGGCGATCACCCCTCCACTTT.